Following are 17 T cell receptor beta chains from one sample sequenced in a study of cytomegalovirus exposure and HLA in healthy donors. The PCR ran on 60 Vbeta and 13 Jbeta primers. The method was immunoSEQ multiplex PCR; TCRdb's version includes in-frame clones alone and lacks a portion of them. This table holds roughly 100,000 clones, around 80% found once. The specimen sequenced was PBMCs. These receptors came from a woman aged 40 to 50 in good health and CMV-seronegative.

The CDR3 sequence is CASSYWNGGSGEKLFF. The DNA for the CDR3 is TGTGCCAGCAGTTACTGGAACGGGGGGAGTGGTGAAAAACTGTTTTTT. The chain recombines TRBV6-5 with TRBJ1-4, with D possibly TRBD1 on 5 matching bases. The length of the CDR3 is 16 residues. V was clipped by 1 base and J by 7 bases, with 16 bases between them. The germline CDR1 and CDR2 sequences are MNHEY and SVGAGI.

The CDR3 DNA sequence: TGTGCCAGCAGAACTCAGGGAAATGAGCAGTTCTTC. Its protein is CASRTQGNEQFF. The chain employs TRBV27 and TRBJ2-1; possibly TRBD1 for D (5 bases). The germline V gene has CDR1 MNHEY and CDR2 SMNVEV (reference sequence). Trimming took 6 bases from V and 7 from J, leaving 10 bases between them. The CDR3 contains 12 residues.

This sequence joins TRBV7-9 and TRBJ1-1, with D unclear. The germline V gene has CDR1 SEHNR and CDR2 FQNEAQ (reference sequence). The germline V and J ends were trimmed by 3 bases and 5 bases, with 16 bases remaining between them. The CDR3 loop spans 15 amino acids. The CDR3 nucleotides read TGTGCCAGCAGCTTTACGACACGATTAAATACTGAAGCTTTCTTT. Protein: CASSFTTRLNTEAFF.

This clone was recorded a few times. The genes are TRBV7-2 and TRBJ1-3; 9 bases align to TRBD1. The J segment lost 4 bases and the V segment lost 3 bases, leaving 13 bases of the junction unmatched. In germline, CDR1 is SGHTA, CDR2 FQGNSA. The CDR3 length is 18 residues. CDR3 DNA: TGTGCCAGCAGCTTGGGTCCGGTGGACAGGGGAGTCGGAAACACCATATATTTT. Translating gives CASSLGPVDRGVGNTIYF.

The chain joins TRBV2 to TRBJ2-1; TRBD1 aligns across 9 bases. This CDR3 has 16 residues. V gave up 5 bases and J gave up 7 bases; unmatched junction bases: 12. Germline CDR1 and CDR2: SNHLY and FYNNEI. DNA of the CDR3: TGTGCCAGCAGTCCAGGGGGACAGGGCTGGAATAATGAGCAGTTCTTC. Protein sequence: CASSPGGQGWNNEQFF. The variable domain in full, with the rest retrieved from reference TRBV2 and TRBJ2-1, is EPEVTQTPSHQVTQMGQEVILRCVPISNHLYFYWYRQILGQKVEFLVSFYNNEISEKSEIFDDQFSVERPDGSNFTLKIRSTKLEDSAMYFCASSPGGQGWNNEQFFGPGTRLTVL.

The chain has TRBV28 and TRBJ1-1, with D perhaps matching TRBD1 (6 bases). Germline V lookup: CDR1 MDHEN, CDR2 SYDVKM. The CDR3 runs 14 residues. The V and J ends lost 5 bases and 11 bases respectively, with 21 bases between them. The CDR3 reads CASSSIMGARSAFF. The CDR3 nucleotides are TGTGCCAGCAGTAGTATAATGGGGGCGCGCTCTGCTTTCTTT.

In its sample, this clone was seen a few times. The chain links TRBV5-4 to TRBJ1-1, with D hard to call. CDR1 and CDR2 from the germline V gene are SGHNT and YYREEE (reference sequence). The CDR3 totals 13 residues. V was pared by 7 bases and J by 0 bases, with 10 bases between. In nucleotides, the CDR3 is TGTGCCAGCGGGCCCGAACTGAACACTGAAGCTTTCTTT. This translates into CASGPELNTEAFF.

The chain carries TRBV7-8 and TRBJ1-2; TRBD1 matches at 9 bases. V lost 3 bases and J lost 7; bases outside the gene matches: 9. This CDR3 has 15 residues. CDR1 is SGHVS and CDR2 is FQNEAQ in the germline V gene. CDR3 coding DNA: TGTGCCAGCAGCTTTCGGGACAGGGCTCTCTCTGGCTACACCTTC. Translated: CASSFRDRALSGYTF.

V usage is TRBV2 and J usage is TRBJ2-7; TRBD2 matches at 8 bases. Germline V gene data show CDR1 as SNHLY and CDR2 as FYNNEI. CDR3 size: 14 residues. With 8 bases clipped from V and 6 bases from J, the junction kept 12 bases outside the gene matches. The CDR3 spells CASHRWGSGTEQYF. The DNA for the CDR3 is TGTGCCAGCCACCGGTGGGGTAGCGGGACCGAGCAGTACTTC. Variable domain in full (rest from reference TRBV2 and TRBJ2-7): EPEVTQTPSHQVTQMGQEVILRCVPISNHLYFYWYRQILGQKVEFLVSFYNNEISEKSEIFDDQFSVERPDGSNFTLKIRSTKLEDSAMYFCASHRWGSGTEQYFGPGTRLTVT.

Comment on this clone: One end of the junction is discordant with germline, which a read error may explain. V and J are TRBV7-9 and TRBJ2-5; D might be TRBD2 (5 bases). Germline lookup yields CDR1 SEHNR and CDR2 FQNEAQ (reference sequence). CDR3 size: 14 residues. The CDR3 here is CSSSSTEGGETQYF. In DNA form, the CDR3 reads TGTTCCAGCAGCTCCACCGAGGGTGGGGAGACCCAGTACTTC.

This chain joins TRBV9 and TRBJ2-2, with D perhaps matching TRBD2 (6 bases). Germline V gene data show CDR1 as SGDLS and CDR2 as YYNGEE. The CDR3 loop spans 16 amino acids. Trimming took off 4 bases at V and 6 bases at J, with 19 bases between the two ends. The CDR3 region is CASSSRALGGPGELFF. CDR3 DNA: TGTGCCAGCAGCTCCAGGGCCTTGGGAGGCCCCGGGGAGCTGTTTTTT. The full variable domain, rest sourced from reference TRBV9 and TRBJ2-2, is DSGVTQTPKHLITATGQRVTLRCSPRSGDLSVYWYQQSLDQGLQFLIQYYNGEERAKGNILERFSAQQFPDLHSELNLSSLELGDSALYFCASSSRALGGPGELFFGEGSRLTVL.

CDR3 DNA sequence: TGTGCCAGCAGTCGACTAGCCCAAGAGACCCAGTACTTC. Encoded protein: CASSRLAQETQYF. This rearrangement joins TRBV9 to TRBJ2-5, with TRBD2 matching 7 bases. The CDR3 consists of 13 residues. Germline CDR1 and CDR2: SGDLS and YYNGEE. V lost 5 bases, J lost 1 base, and 2 bases stayed unmatched.

Here the CDR3 reads CASSPHSNRGEGTQYF. CDR3 sequence (DNA): TGTGCCAGCAGCCCTCACTCAAATCGGGGGGAGGGTACGCAGTATTTT. The chain links TRBV7-2 to TRBJ2-3, with 7 bases lining up with TRBD2. V gave up 5 bases and J gave up 8 bases; unmatched junction bases: 16. Germline CDR1 and CDR2: SGHTA and FQGNSA. The CDR3 has 16 residues.

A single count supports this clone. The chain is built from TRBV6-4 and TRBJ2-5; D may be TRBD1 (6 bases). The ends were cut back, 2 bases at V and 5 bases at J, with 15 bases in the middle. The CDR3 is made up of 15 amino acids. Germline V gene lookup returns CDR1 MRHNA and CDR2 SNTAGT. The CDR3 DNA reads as TGTGCCAGCAGTGACCGGCTTACAGGGTACGAGACCCAGTACTTC. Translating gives CASSDRLTGYETQYF.

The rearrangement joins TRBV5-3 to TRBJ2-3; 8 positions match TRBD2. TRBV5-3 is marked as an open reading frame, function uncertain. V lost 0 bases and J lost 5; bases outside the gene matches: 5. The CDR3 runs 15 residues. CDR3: CARSLANRGGDTQYF. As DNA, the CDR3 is TGTGCCAGAAGCTTGGCCAATCGGGGGGGAGATACGCAGTATTTT.

In DNA, the CDR3 is TGTGCCAGCAGCTTAGGAGAGGGAGTGGGCAATCAGCCCCAGCATTTT. As protein: CASSLGEGVGNQPQHF. This chain joins TRBV7-9 and TRBJ1-5; D unresolved. The CDR3 totals 16 residues. Trimming took off 1 base at V and 2 bases at J, with 12 bases between the two ends. Germline CDR1 and CDR2: SEHNR and FQNEAQ (reference sequence).

CDR3 sequence reads: CASSTHSGSSYNEQFF. The CDR3 region has the DNA TGTGCCAGCAGCACCCATAGCGGAAGCTCCTACAATGAGCAGTTCTTC. The chain carries TRBV4-2 and TRBJ2-1, with a tentative D call TRBD2 (6 bases). The V gene's germline CDR1 is LGHNA and CDR2 YNFKEQ. CDR3 length: 16 amino acids. V was cut by 5 bases and J by 0 bases, with 14 bases left in between.